This T cell receptor beta chain is drawn from a study of a mutant IDH1 vaccine in newly diagnosed glioma. Background on the study: Most had both radiotherapy and temozolomide beforehand; others had only one. Week 47 marked visit V13, whereas week 35 marked visit V12.

Generated by immunoSEQ multiplex PCR, the TCRdb table keeps only in-frame clones and is missing some. This table has 90,000 to 100,000 clones, around 92% appearing once. Specified time point: week 47, end of study. With topical imiquimod, each dose of the vaccine consisted of 300 ug of mutant IDH1 20-mer peptide. As for this clone: Its antigen is unknown.

The origin of this receptor is a woman in her forties or fifties with glioma. The source was PBMCs, collected from a glioma patient whose treatment included an IDH1 peptide vaccine.

Written as DNA, the CDR3 is TGTGCCAGCAGTTACTCGAGAATAGCGGGCACAGATACGCAGTATTTT. Its translation is CASSYSRIAGTDTQYF. The J gene is TRBJ2-3, the V gene TRBV6-5; D is possibly TRBD2 (6 bases). CDR3 length: 16 amino acids. Looked up from germline, CDR1 is MNHEY and CDR2 is SVGAGI. The germline V and J ends were trimmed by 0 bases and 1 base, with 11 bases remaining between them.